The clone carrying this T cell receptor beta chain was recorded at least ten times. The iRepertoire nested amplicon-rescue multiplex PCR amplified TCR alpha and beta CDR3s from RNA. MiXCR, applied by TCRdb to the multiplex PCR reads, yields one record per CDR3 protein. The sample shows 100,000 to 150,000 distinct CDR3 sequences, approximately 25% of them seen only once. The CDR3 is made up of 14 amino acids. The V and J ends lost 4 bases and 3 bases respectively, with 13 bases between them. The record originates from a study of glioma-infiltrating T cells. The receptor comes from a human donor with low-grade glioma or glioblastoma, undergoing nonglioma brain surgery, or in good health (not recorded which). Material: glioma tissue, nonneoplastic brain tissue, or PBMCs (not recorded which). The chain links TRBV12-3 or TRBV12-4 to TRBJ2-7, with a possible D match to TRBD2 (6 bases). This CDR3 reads CASSSGRSGYEQYF. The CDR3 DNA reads TGTGCCAGCAGTTCCGGGAGATCGGGCTACGAGCAGTACTTC.